The sequence of this TCR beta chain was determined in a study of identical twins. Findings of the study overall: Weaker excess twin sharing was observed in beta out-of-frame sequences.

A few counts support this clonotype. Its matching antigen is unknown. TCRdb reprocessed the 5' RACE reads with MiXCR, giving one entry per CDR3 protein. The sample has about 530,000 distinct CDR3 sequences, approximately 14% seen once. V gave up 5 bases and J gave up 5 bases, with 12 bases separating them. Germline values: CDR1 KGHDR, CDR2 SFDVKD. This CDR3 is built from 13 residues. These data are also associated with another study on yellow fever vaccine responses in identical twins.

This TCR derives from a woman under 30 in good health. The sample was CD4+ T cells sorted from blood. The chain employs TRBV24-1 and TRBJ2-7, with D possibly being TRBD1 (6 bases). CDR3 sequence reads: CATSAWGQDEQYF. The CDR3 DNA is TGTGCCACCAGTGCCTGGGGGCAGGACGAGCAGTACTTC.